This record covers a single T cell receptor beta chain. Antigen specificity is unknown. Trimming removed 0 bases from V and 3 bases from J, with 10 bases in between. This CDR3 contains 15 residues. CDR1 is KGHSH and CDR2 is LQKENI in the germline V gene. The sample originates from a study of response to subunit inactivated influenza vaccine. Overall study results and limits: Authors suggested few new T cells are recruited by each seasonal influenza vaccination.

One entry per CDR3 protein results from TCRdb running MiXCR on the RT-PCR reads. The profile shows roughly 190,000 distinct CDR3 sequences, approximately 15% of them singletons. The sample was CD8+ T cells sorted from PBMCs, taken 5 to 6 days after vaccination. The clonotype was recovered from a man over 45 who received an inactivated influenza vaccine. The gene calls are TRBV18 and TRBJ2-3, with D possibly matching TRBD1 (6 bases). CDR3 bases: TGTGCCAGCTCACCACCGACAGGTGCTACAGATACGCAGTATTTT. It translates to CASSPPTGATDTQYF.